Following are 10 T cell receptor beta chains from one sample sequenced in a study of T cell responses to AZD1222 COVID-19 vaccine. Produced via immunoSEQ multiplex PCR; TCRdb's table is partial and in-frame only. The table has roughly 110,000 clones, approximately 91% seen once; the top ten hold roughly 4.5%. The sequencing here drew on peripheral blood, taken on day 0 of AZD1222 vaccination. All receptors derive from an adult in good health.

The chain recombines TRBV4-3 with TRBJ1-1; D not resolved. CDR3 length: 15 residues. V dropped 4 bases and J dropped 6 bases, with 18 bases sitting between them. Germline CDR1 is LGHNA and CDR2 is YSLEER. The CDR3 DNA follows: TGCGCCAGCAGCCCGGCCGGGCGGCCAAACGCTGAAGCTTTCTTT. The encoded protein is CASSPAGRPNAEAFF.

The J gene is TRBJ2-1, the V gene TRBV5-1, with TRBD2 matching over 8 bases. V dropped 0 bases and J dropped 5; count of bases not matched to a gene: 7. The germline V gene has CDR1 SGHRS and CDR2 YFSETQ. The CDR3 sequence is 16 residues long. The CDR3 DNA is TGCGCCAGCAGCTTGGCCGGGGTAGCGGGAAACAATGAGCAGTTCTTC. Encoded protein: CASSLAGVAGNNEQFF.

The V gene is TRBV4-3, the J gene TRBJ1-4; a possible D gene is TRBD1 (5 bases). CDR1 is LGHNA and CDR2 is YSLEER in the germline V gene. The ends were cut back, 0 bases at V and 8 bases at J, with 13 bases in the middle. The CDR3 has 15 residues. This CDR3 reads CASSQDNGAREKLFF. DNA of the CDR3: TGCGCCAGCAGCCAAGATAATGGGGCACGCGAAAAACTGTTTTTT.

The J gene is TRBJ1-2, the V gene TRBV28, with 7 nucleotides matching TRBD1. V was clipped by 6 bases and J by 6 bases; unmatched bases: 7. The length of the CDR3 is 13 residues. The germline gives CDR1 MDHEN, CDR2 SYDVKM. The CDR3: CASRGRGRDGYTF. CDR3 sequence (DNA): TGTGCCAGCAGGGGAAGGGGGCGGGATGGCTACACCTTC.

V is TRBV5-4 and J is TRBJ2-1; D is unresolved. Trimming removed 0 bases at V and 14 bases at J, with 9 bases between. Germline V gene lookup returns CDR1 SGHNT and CDR2 YYREEE (reference sequence). The length of the CDR3 is 11 residues. The CDR3 is CASSLGPFEFF. The CDR3 DNA follows: TGTGCCAGCAGCTTGGGGCCGTTTGAGTTCTTC.

This clone was counted a single time. The V and J genes are TRBV3-1 (or the pseudogene TRBV3-2) and TRBJ2-7, with 9 bases aligning to TRBD2. The V gene end was trimmed by 0 bases and the J gene end by 6 bases; junction bases not matched to a gene: 12. This CDR3 has 17 residues. Germline CDR1 LGHDT, CDR2 YNNKEL (reference sequence). This CDR3 is CASSQDKIAGAPGEQYF. CDR3 nucleotides: TGTGCCAGCAGCCAAGATAAGATAGCGGGGGCTCCTGGCGAGCAGTACTTC.

The chain employs TRBV11-3 and TRBJ2-1; D is unclear. In germline, CDR1 is SGHNT, CDR2 YENEEA. Trimming cost V 5 bases and J 1 base, with 9 bases left between them. The CDR3 covers 14 residues. The CDR3 protein is CASSRGGSYNEQFF. The CDR3 nucleotides are TGTGCCAGCAGCCGAGGTGGGTCCTACAATGAGCAGTTCTTC.

The V and J genes are TRBV7-8 and TRBJ1-3; tentatively, D is TRBD1 (5 bases). V shed 5 bases and J shed 10 bases, with 15 bases lying between them. Germline V CDR1 and CDR2: SGHVS, FQNEAQ. The CDR3 runs to 13 residues. CDR3 amino acids: CASSLGTPGTIYF. The CDR3, as DNA: TGTGCCAGCAGCCTCGGGACTCCGGGGACCATATATTTT.

The rearrangement joins TRBV11-3 to TRBJ2-3; no clear D gene. CDR1 is SGHNT, CDR2 YENEEA, per germline. This CDR3 has 14 amino acids. The V gene lost 5 bases and the J gene lost 2 bases, with 11 bases spanning the gap. The CDR3 DNA reads as TGTGCCAGCAGCGGATACAGTGACACAGATACGCAGTATTTT. Protein product: CASSGYSDTDTQYF. Looking up the rest from reference TRBV11-3 and TRBJ2-3 gives the full variable domain: EAGVVQSPRYKIIEKKQPVAFWCNPISGHNTLYWYLQNLGQGPELLIRYENEEAVDDSQLPKDRFSAERLKGVDSTLKIQPAELGDSAVYLCASSGYSDTDTQYFGPGTRLTVL.

The rearrangement uses TRBV15 and TRBJ2-3, with TRBD2 matching over 9 bases. Germline-derived CDR1 and CDR2 are LNHNV and YYDKDF (reference sequence). The CDR3 covers 16 residues. Germline trimming cut 0 bases from V and 6 bases from J; bases unmatched to any gene: 7. CDR3 amino acids: CATSREGGGAKDTQYF. The CDR3 DNA follows: TGTGCCACCAGCAGAGAAGGCGGGGGGGCTAAGGATACGCAGTATTTT.